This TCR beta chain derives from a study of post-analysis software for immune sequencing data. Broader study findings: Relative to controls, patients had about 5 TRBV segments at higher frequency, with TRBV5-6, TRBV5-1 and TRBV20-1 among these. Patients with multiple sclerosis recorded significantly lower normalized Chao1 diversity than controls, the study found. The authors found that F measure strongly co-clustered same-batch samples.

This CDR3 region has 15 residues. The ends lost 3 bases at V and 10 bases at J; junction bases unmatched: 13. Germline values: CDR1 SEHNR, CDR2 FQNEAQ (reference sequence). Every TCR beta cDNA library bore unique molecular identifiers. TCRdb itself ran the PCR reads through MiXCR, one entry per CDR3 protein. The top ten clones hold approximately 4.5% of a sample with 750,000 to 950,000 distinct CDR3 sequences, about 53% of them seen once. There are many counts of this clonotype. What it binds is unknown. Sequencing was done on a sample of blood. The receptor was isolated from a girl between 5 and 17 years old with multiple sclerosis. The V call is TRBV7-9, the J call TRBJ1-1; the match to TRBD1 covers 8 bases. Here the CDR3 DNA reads TGTGCCAGCAGCTTGCCGACAGGGGTGAGGGATGGAGCTTTCTTT. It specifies CASSLPTGVRDGAFF. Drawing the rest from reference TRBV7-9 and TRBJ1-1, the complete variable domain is DTGVSQNPRHKITKRGQNVTFRCDPISEHNRLYWYRQTLGQGPEFLTYFQNEAQLEKSRLLSDRFSAERPKGSFSTLEIQRTEQGDSAMYLCASSLPTGVRDGAFFGQGTRLTVV.